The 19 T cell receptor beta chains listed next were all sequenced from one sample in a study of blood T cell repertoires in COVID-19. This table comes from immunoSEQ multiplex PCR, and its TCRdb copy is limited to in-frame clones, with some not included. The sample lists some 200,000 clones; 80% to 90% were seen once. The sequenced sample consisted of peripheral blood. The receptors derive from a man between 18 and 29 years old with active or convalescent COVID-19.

CDR3 nucleotides: TGTGCCAGCAGCTTGGACAGACCCTCTGGAAACACCATATATTTT. This codes for CASSLDRPSGNTIYF. The gene calls are TRBV7-2 and TRBJ1-3; D is possibly TRBD1 (6 bases). The CDR3 spans 15 residues. CDR1 SGHTA and CDR2 FQGNSA come from the germline V gene. The V end lost 3 bases, the J end lost 0 bases, and 9 bases lay between the germline ends.

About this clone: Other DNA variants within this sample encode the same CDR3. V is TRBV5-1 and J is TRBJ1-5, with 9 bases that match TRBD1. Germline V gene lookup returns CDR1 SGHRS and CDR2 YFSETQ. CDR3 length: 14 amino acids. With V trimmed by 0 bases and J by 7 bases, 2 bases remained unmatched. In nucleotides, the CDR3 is TGCGCCAGCAGCTTGGGACAGGGGGGCCAGCCCCAGCATTTT. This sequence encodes CASSLGQGGQPQHF. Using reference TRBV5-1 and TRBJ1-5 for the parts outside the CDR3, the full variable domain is KAGVTQTPRYLIKTRGQQVTLSCSPISGHRSVSWYQQTPGQGLQFLFEYFSETQRNKGNFPGRFSGRQFSNSRSEMNVSTLELGDSALYLCASSLGQGGQPQHFGDGTRLSIL.

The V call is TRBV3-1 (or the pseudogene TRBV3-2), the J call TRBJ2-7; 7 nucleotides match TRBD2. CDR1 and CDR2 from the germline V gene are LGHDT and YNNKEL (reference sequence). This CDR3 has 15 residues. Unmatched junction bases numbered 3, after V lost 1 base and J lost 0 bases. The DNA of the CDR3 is TGTGCCAGCAGCCAAGGGGCTAGCGGCTCCTACGAGCAGTACTTC. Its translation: CASSQGASGSYEQYF.

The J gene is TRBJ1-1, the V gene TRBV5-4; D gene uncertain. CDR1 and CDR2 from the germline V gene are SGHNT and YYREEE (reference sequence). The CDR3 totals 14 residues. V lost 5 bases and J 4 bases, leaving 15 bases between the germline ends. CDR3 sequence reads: CASSLGLVSTEAFF. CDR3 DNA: TGTGCCAGCAGTTTAGGACTGGTGAGCACTGAAGCTTTCTTT.

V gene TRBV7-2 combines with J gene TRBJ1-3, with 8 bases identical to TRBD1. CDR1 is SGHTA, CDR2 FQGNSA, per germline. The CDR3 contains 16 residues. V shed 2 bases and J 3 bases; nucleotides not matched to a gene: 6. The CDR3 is CASSLLGGQGGNTIYF. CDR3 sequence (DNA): TGTGCCAGCAGCTTATTGGGTGGACAGGGTGGAAACACCATATATTTT.

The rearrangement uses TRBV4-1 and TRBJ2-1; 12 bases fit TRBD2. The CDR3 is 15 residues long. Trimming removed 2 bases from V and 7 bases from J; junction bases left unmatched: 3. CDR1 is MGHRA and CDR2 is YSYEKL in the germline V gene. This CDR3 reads CASSQILAGGNEQFF. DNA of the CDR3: TGCGCCAGCAGCCAAATCCTAGCGGGAGGGAATGAGCAGTTCTTC.

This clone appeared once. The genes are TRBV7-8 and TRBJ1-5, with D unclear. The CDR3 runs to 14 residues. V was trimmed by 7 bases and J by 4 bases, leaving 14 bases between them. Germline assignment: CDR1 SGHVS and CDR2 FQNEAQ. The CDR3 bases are TGTGCCAGCAACACTGGAGGAATAAATCAGCCCCAGCATTTT. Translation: CASNTGGINQPQHF.

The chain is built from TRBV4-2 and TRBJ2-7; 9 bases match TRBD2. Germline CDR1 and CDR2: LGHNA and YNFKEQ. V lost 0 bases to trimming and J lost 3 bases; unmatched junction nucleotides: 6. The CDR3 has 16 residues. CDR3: CASSQDSTSGGYEQYF. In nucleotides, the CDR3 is TGTGCCAGCAGCCAAGATTCGACTAGCGGAGGCTACGAGCAGTACTTC.

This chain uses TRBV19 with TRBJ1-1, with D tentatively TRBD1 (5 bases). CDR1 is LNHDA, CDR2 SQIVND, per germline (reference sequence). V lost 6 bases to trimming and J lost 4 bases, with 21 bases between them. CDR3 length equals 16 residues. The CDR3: CASRFLTGEGPTEAFF. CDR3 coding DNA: TGTGCCAGTAGATTTTTAACCGGGGAGGGACCCACTGAAGCTTTCTTT.

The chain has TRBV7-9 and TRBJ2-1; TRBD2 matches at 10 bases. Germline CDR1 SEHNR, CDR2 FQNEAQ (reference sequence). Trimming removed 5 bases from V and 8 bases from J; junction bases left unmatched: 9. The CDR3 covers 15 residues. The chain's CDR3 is CASSPSSGSIYEQFF. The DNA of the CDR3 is TGTGCCAGCAGCCCATCTAGCGGGAGTATCTATGAGCAGTTCTTC.

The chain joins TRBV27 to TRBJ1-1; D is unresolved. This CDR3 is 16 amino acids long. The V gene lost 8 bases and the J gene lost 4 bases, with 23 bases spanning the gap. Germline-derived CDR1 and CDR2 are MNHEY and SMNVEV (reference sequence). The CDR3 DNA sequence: TGTGCCAGCCTCGGAGGTGGCCCAATATTAGGCACTGAAGCTTTCTTT. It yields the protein CASLGGGPILGTEAFF.

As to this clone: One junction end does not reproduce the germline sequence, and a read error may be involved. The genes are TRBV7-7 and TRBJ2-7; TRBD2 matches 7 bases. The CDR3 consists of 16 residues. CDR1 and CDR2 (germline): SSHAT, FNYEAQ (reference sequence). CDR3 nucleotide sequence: TGTGCTAGCAGCTTAGTACCGGGGGAGGGTCCCTACGAGCAGTACTTC. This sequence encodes CASSLVPGEGPYEQYF.

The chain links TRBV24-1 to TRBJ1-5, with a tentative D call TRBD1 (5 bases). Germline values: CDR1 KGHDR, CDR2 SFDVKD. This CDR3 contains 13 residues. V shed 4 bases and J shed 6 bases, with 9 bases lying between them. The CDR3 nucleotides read TGTGCCACCAGTGAGGCAGGGTCTCAGCCCCAGCATTTT. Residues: CATSEAGSQPQHF.

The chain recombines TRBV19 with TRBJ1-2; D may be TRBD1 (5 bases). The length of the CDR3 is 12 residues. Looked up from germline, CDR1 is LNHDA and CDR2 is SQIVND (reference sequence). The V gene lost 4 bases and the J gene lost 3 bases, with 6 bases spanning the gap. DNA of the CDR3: TGTGCCAGTAGTAGCAGGGACTATGGCTACACCTTC. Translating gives CASSSRDYGYTF.

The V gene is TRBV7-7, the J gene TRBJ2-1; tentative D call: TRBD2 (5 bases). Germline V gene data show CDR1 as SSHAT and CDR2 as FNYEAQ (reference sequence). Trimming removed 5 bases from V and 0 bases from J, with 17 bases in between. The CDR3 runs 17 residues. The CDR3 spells CASSRQTISSSYNEQFF. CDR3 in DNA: TGTGCCAGCAGCCGCCAGACTATTTCGAGCTCCTACAATGAGCAGTTCTTC.

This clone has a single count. CDR3 sequence reads: CASSPGTRGNTIYF. The CDR3 nucleotides are TGTGCCAGCAGTCCCGGGACAAGGGGAAACACCATATATTTT. The rearrangement joins TRBV27 to TRBJ1-3; a possible D gene is TRBD1 (6 bases). V lost 5 bases, J lost 4 bases, and 12 bases lay in between. This CDR3 is built from 14 residues. Germline V gene sequence: CDR1 MNHEY, CDR2 SMNVEV (reference sequence).

The CDR3 here is CASSLKFEGSPLHF. The DNA of the CDR3 is TGTGCCAGCAGTCTGAAATTCGAGGGCTCACCCCTCCACTTT. The V call is TRBV4-2, the J call TRBJ1-6; D gene uncertain. Germline CDR1 reads LGHNA; CDR2 reads YNFKEQ. V was trimmed by 6 bases and J by 10 bases, leaving 16 bases between them. The CDR3 is 14 amino acids.

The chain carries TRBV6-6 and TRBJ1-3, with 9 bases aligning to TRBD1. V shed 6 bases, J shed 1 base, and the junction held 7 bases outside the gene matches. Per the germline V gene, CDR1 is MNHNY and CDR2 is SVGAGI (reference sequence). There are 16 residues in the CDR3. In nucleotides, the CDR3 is TGTGCCAGCAGAATCAGACAGGGGGAATCTGGAAACACCATATATTTT. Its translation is CASRIRQGESGNTIYF.

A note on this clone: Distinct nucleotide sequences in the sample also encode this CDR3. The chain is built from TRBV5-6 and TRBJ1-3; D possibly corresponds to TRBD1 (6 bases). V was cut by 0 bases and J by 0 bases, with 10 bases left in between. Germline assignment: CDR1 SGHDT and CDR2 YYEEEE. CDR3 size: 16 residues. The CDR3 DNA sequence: TGTGCCAGCAGCTTGGAGGGGGGGTACTCTGGAAACACCATATATTTT. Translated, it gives CASSLEGGYSGNTIYF.